This T cell receptor (beta chain) appears in the sequencing data of a study of blood T cell repertoires in COVID-19. On the study more broadly: Whether acute or convalescent, the COVID-19 samples came from the United States, Italy and Spain.

TCRdb keeps only in-frame clones here, not all; method: immunoSEQ multiplex PCR. Of 150,000 to 200,000 clones in the sample, approximately 80% are singletons; the top ten hold 9.5% to 11%. Those enrolled, adults aged about 18 to 89 years, came from 25 or so US areas. Each participant's cohort was designated according to participant-reported clinical history. Before being deemed recovered, Cohort 3 donors had two negative PCRs, clearance, or symptom resolution. The CDR3 runs 13 residues. Germline values: CDR1 SQVTM, CDR2 ANQGSEA. Trimming shortened V by 4 bases and J by 4 bases, and 11 bases separated the two germline ends.

The source of this sequence is a man in his fifties who had recovered from COVID-19. This rearrangement joins TRBV29-1 to TRBJ2-1, with D unclear. The sample comprised PBMCs or T cells enriched from blood (not recorded which). CDR3 in DNA: TGCAGCGTTGGAAGCGACTGGTACAATGAGCAGTTCTTC. As protein: CSVGSDWYNEQFF.